The 5 T cell receptor beta chains presented below share a single source sample, sequenced in a study of T cell responses to AZD1222 COVID-19 vaccine. Some clones are missing from TCRdb's copy, which holds only in-frame ones; the method was immunoSEQ multiplex PCR. In the table there are 120,000 or so clones, 88% of which are singletons. The source material was peripheral blood, sampled on day 0 of AZD1222 vaccination. These receptors all stem from an adult in good health.

J is TRBJ2-7 and V is TRBV6-1; D is possibly TRBD1 (6 bases). There are 16 residues in the CDR3. Trimming shortened V by 4 bases and J by 1 base, and 17 bases separated the two germline ends. Germline-derived CDR1 and CDR2 are MNHNS and SASEGT. The DNA of the CDR3 is TGTGCCAGCAGTGGTCAGGGGCCGGTGGGATCCTACGAGCAGTACTTC. It encodes CASSGQGPVGSYEQYF.

The genes are TRBV5-1 and TRBJ1-4; weak D call: TRBD1 (5 bases). The V and J ends lost 0 bases and 2 bases respectively, with 11 bases between them. The CDR3 extends over 16 amino acids. Germline V lookup: CDR1 SGHRS, CDR2 YFSETQ. The CDR3 loop is CASSLAGAATNEKLFF. CDR3 bases: TGCGCCAGCAGCTTGGCCGGGGCAGCTACTAATGAAAAACTGTTTTTT.

V is TRBV5-1 and J is TRBJ2-7, with 7 bases identical to TRBD1. J gave up 2 bases and V 4 bases, and 9 bases lay outside the gene matches. The CDR3 consists of 15 residues. Germline CDR1 SGHRS, CDR2 YFSETQ. CDR3 residues: CASSTGGQETYEQYF. The CDR3 nucleotides read TGCGCCAGCAGCACCGGTGGACAGGAGACCTACGAGCAGTACTTC.

The genes are TRBV27 and TRBJ1-1, with a weak D call TRBD1 (5 bases). The germline V gene has CDR1 MNHEY and CDR2 SMNVEV (reference sequence). The CDR3 has 15 amino acids. V lost 6 bases and J lost 0, with 14 bases in between. The CDR3 sequence is CASSPRGHLNTEAFF. CDR3 in DNA: TGTGCCAGCAGCCCCCGAGGACATCTGAACACTGAAGCTTTCTTT.

This CDR3 is CASDPSGPANYGYTF. CDR3 nucleotide sequence: TGCGCCAGCGACCCCTCAGGGCCAGCTAACTATGGCTACACCTTC. This chain joins TRBV10-2 and TRBJ1-2; D perhaps matches TRBD1 (5 bases). The V gene's germline CDR1 is WSHSY and CDR2 SAAADI. Trimming removed 8 bases from V and 0 bases from J, with 16 bases in between. The CDR3 contains 15 residues.